Listed below are T cell receptor beta chains from one sample, sequenced in a study of shared clonotypes between healthy human individuals. Sequencing used immunoSEQ multiplex PCR; TCRdb keeps in-frame clones, though not all of them. The profile shows around 300,000 clones, more than 75% of them singletons. Sample: memory CD8+ T cells sorted from blood. The receptors shown here come from a man in his late teens or twenties in good health. CDR3s include the opening cysteine and the closing phenylalanine or tryptophan. D genes are given only for firm matches. Size is omitted from some rows. Given values are once, few, many or a class for expanded clones.

abundance,v_gene,j_gene,len,d_gene,CDR3aa,CDR3nt
NA,TRBV4-3,TRBJ2-2,18,TRBD2,CASSRTGGLAGVTGELFF,TGCGCCAGCAGCCGTACAGGGGGACTAGCGGGAGTCACCGGGGAGCTGTTTTTT
NA,TRBV2,TRBJ2-5,16,TRBD2,CASSGLAVPPVETQYF,TGTGCCAGCAGTGGGCTAGCGGTCCCTCCAGTGGAGACCCAGTACTTC
NA,TRBV4-3,TRBJ1-6,16,NA,CASSQDLATGPVSLHF,TGCGCCAGCAGCCAAGATTTGGCGACAGGTCCTGTGTCCCTCCACTTT
NA,TRBV6-6,TRBJ1-5,16,NA,CASSYRTEYSNQPQHF,TGTGCCAGCAGTTACAGGACAGAGTATAGCAATCAGCCCCAGCATTTT
once,TRBV28,TRBJ2-7,16,NA,CASSLTASLSSYEQYF,TGTGCCAGCAGTTTGACAGCTAGCCTCAGCTCCTACGAGCAGTACTTC
few,TRBV9,TRBJ2-3,15,TRBD2,CASSQSGKYPDTQYF,TGTGCCAGCAGCCAAAGCGGGAAGTATCCGGATACGCAGTATTTT
NA,TRBV12-5,TRBJ1-1,12,TRBD1,CASGPADRGAFF,TGTGCTAGTGGTCCGGCGGACAGGGGAGCTTTCTTT
NA,TRBV30,TRBJ2-7,15,NA,CAWSVRVPGTYEQYF,TGTGCCTGGAGTGTACGGGTACCAGGGACCTACGAGCAGTACTTC
NA,TRBV30,TRBJ2-1,14,NA,CAWSDLVGPNEQFF,TGTGCCTGGAGTGATCTGGTAGGCCCCAATGAGCAGTTCTTC
NA,TRBV7-9,TRBJ2-7,15,TRBD1,CASSRGQGRTYEQYF,TGTGCCAGCAGCCGGGGACAGGGGCGAACCTACGAGCAGTACTTC
NA,TRBV30,TRBJ2-1,11,NA,CAYSAGNEQFF,TGTGCCTACTCGGCCGGCAATGAGCAGTTCTTC
NA,TRBV27,TRBJ1-2,17,NA,CASSLSPPGAGHYGYTF,TGTGCCAGCAGTTTATCACCCCCAGGTGCAGGGCACTATGGCTACACCTTC
NA,TRBV6-5,TRBJ2-7,15,NA,CASSYPSRGPDEQYF,TGTGCCAGCAGTTACCCCTCGAGGGGACCCGACGAGCAGTACTTC
NA,TRBV19,TRBJ2-1,15,TRBD1,CASTPTGTGANEQFF,TGTGCCAGTACTCCCACCGGGACAGGGGCCAATGAGCAGTTCTTC
NA,TRBV4-1,TRBJ1-1,14,NA,CASSQGFANTEAFF,TGCGCCAGCAGCCAAGGTTTCGCCAACACTGAAGCTTTCTTT
NA,TRBV6-6,TRBJ1-4,15,NA,CASSYWRSDGEKLFF,TGTGCCAGCAGTTACTGGAGATCAGATGGGGAAAAACTGTTTTTT
NA,TRBV7-2,TRBJ1-2,13,NA,CASSTGQYHGYTF,TGTGCCAGCAGCACAGGACAGTATCATGGCTACACCTTC
NA,TRBV30,TRBJ2-7,15,NA,CAWEFLRDNSYEQYF,TGTGCCTGGGAGTTTCTCCGGGACAACTCCTACGAGCAGTACTTC
NA,TRBV15,TRBJ2-7,15,NA,CATSIPTRGLYEQYF,TGTGCCACCAGCATCCCGACGCGAGGGCTTTACGAGCAGTACTTC
NA,TRBV27,TRBJ2-7,15,NA,CASSLSGIPTYEQYF,TGTGCCAGCAGTTTATCAGGGATTCCAACCTACGAGCAGTACTTC
NA,TRBV6-1,TRBJ1-2,16,NA,CASSEPVRVQNYGYTF,TGTGCCAGCAGTGAACCTGTAAGGGTTCAGAACTATGGCTACACCTTC
NA,TRBV4-3,TRBJ2-7,15,NA,CASSQDLLTSYEQYF,TGCGCCAGCAGCCAAGACCTTTTAACCTCCTACGAGCAGTACTTC
NA,TRBV27,TRBJ2-7,14,NA,CASRNLGPSYEQYF,TGTGCCAGCAGGAATTTGGGACCCTCCTACGAGCAGTACTTC
NA,TRBV18,TRBJ2-6,19,NA,CASSPRGGRSISGANVLTF,TGTGCCAGCTCCCCCCGGGGAGGACGGAGCATCTCTGGGGCCAACGTCCTGACTTTC
NA,TRBV27,TRBJ2-5,13,NA,CASSFGGAETQYF,TGTGCCAGCAGTTTTGGTGGGGCGGAGACCCAGTACTTC
once,TRBV7-7,TRBJ2-7,14,TRBD1,CASSFGQGPYEQYF,TGTGCTAGCAGCTTCGGACAGGGACCCTACGAGCAGTACTTC
NA,TRBV10-3,TRBJ1-1,14,TRBD1,CAISVTGEGTEAFF,TGTGCCATCAGTGTAACAGGGGAGGGGACTGAAGCTTTCTTT
NA,TRBV6-1,TRBJ2-7,14,NA,CASRLGGVDYEQYF,TGTGCCAGCAGGCTCGGCGGGGTTGACTACGAGCAGTACTTC
few,TRBV4-3,TRBJ2-7,15,TRBD1,CASSQGTGGAAGQYF,TGCGCCAGCAGCCAAGGGACAGGGGGCGCGGCTGGGCAGTACTTC
NA,TRBV30,TRBJ1-5,17,TRBD1,CAWSQGQGKFYNQPQHF,TGTGCCTGGAGCCAGGGACAGGGGAAATTTTACAATCAGCCCCAGCATTTT
NA,TRBV6-5,TRBJ2-7,13,TRBD1,CASSLGTEYEQYF,TGTGCCAGCAGCCTTGGGACAGAGTACGAGCAGTACTTC
NA,TRBV28,TRBJ1-6,17,NA,CASSLGRGTSYNSPLHF,TGTGCCAGCAGTTTGGGGAGGGGAACCTCCTATAATTCACCCCTCCACTTT
NA,TRBV28,TRBJ1-1,14,NA,CASSNNWGLTEAFF,TGTGCCAGCAGTAATAATTGGGGGTTGACTGAAGCTTTCTTT
NA,TRBV28,TRBJ2-7,14,NA,CASSLSGSSYEQYF,TGTGCCAGCAGTTTATCTGGGAGCTCCTACGAGCAGTACTTC
NA,TRBV10-2,TRBJ2-2,15,NA,CASSEGRGYTGELFF,TGCGCCAGCAGTGAGGGTAGGGGATACACCGGGGAGCTGTTTTTT
once,TRBV5-4,TRBJ2-3,14,NA,CASSDMGLTDTQYF,TGTGCCAGCAGCGATATGGGACTCACAGATACGCAGTATTTT
NA,TRBV6-5,TRBJ2-5,15,TRBD2,CASSLGLAGRETQYF,TGTGCCAGCAGCCTCGGACTAGCGGGGCGAGAGACCCAGTACTTC
NA,TRBV7-9,TRBJ2-5,14,NA,CASSFGDPQETQYF,TGTGCCAGCAGCTTCGGAGACCCCCAAGAGACCCAGTACTTC
NA,TRBV27,TRBJ2-6,16,NA,CASSSIGVAGANVLTF,TGTGCCAGCAGTTCGATCGGGGTAGCCGGGGCCAACGTCCTGACTTTC
NA,TRBV4-1,TRBJ2-1,18,NA,CASSQVFAVAVPYNEQFF,TGCGCCAGCAGCCAAGTCTTCGCAGTGGCTGTCCCCTACAATGAGCAGTTCTTC
NA,TRBV6-1,TRBJ2-1,11,NA,CATGTPPEQFF,TGTGCCACCGGGACCCCCCCAGAGCAGTTCTTC
NA,TRBV7-6,TRBJ2-7,17,NA,CASSLVFTGLASYEQYF,TGTGCCAGCAGCTTAGTATTTACAGGGTTGGCTTCCTACGAGCAGTACTTC
NA,TRBV14,TRBJ2-2,19,TRBD2,CASSQDQREGLGNTGELFF,TGTGCCAGCAGCCAAGACCAGCGGGAGGGCCTGGGGAACACCGGGGAGCTGTTTTTT
NA,TRBV6-1,TRBJ1-5,15,TRBD1,CASTATGWDGQPQHF,TGTGCCAGCACCGCGACAGGGTGGGACGGTCAGCCCCAGCATTTT
NA,TRBV7-9,TRBJ2-6,17,TRBD1,CASSPRTGDSGANVLTF,TGTGCCAGCAGCCCCCGGACAGGTGACTCTGGGGCCAACGTCCTGACTTTC
NA,TRBV27,TRBJ1-2,14,NA,CASKIGGSGSGYTF,TGTGCCAGCAAAATTGGGGGAAGCGGCTCTGGCTACACCTTC
NA,TRBV4-1,TRBJ2-5,18,NA,CASSQVLPWGPPGETQYF,TGCGCCAGCAGCCAAGTCCTTCCCTGGGGACCCCCCGGAGAGACCCAGTACTTC
NA,TRBV9,TRBJ1-3,16,TRBD1,CASSARDRDSGNTIYF,TGTGCCAGCAGCGCCAGGGACAGGGACTCTGGAAACACCATATATTTT